This T cell receptor (beta chain) was found in a study of response to subunit inactivated influenza vaccine. This clonotype has only one observation. No antigen is known for it. Given a much more abundant clone one base away, this may be a read error. The CDR3 does not close with the conserved phenylalanine or tryptophan, likely indicating a read error. TCRdb itself ran the RT-PCR reads through MiXCR, one entry per CDR3 protein. Counted here are 150,000 to 200,000 distinct CDR3 sequences, roughly a tenth occurring once; the ten biggest clones make up 9.5% to 15%. The CDR3 length is 15 residues. Looked up from germline, CDR1 is MGHRA and CDR2 is YSYEKL. The study, taken as a whole, reports: Only a handful of new T cells, the authors suggested, are recruited with each seasonal influenza vaccination.

The rearrangement uses TRBV4-1 and TRBJ2-1; 8 bases match TRBD2. Specimen: non-naive T cells sorted from PBMCs, collected 40 to 50 days after vaccination. This clonotype was sampled from a man aged 45-65 years who received an inactivated influenza vaccine. CDR3 coding DNA: TGCGCCAGCAGCCAAGAGCGGGGGGCTACCAATAAGCAGTTCTTA. It is translated as CASSQERGATNKQFL.